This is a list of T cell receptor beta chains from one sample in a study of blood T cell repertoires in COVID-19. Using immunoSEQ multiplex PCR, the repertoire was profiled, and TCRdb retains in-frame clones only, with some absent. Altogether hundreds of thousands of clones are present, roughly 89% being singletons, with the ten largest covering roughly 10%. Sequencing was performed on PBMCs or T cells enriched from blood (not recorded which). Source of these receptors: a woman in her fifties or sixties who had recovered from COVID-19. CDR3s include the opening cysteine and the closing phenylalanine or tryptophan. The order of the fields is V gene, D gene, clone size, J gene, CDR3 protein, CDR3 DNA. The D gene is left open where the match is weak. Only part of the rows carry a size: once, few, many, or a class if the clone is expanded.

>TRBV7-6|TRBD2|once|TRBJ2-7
CASSLVHSGGRGEQYF
TGTGCCAGCAGCTTAGTGCACAGCGGGGGGCGGGGCGAGCAGTACTTC
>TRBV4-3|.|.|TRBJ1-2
CASSQLGGAYGYTF
TGCGCCAGCAGCCAACTAGGAGGGGCGTACGGCTACACCTTC
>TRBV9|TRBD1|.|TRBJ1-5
CASSVDRGRDQPQHF
TGTGCCAGCAGCGTTGACAGGGGGCGCGATCAGCCCCAGCATTTT
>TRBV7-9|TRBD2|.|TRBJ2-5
CASSEEASGGGVTQYF
TGTGCCAGCAGCGAAGAGGCTAGCGGGGGGGGCGTGACCCAGTACTTC
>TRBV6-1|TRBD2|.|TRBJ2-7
CASSEATRGVSEQYF
TGTGCCAGCAGTGAAGCGACCCGGGGGGTGAGCGAGCAGTACTTC
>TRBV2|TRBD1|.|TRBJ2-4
CASSVGVTGRYKGNIQYF
TGTGCCAGCAGTGTAGGAGTGACAGGGCGGTATAAAGGTAACATTCAGTACTTC
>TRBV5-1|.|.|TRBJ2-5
CASSLSGVRETQYF
TGCGCCAGCAGCTTGTCGGGGGTGAGAGAGACCCAGTACTTC
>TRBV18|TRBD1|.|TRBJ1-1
CASSPPGGSGTGKAFF
TGTGCCAGCTCACCACCGGGAGGTAGTGGGACAGGGAAAGCTTTCTTT
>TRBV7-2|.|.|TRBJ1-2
CASSLGQGGDGYTF
TGTGCCAGCAGCTTAGGTCAGGGCGGGGATGGCTACACCTTC
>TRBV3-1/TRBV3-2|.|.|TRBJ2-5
CASSYGEYQETQYF
TGTGCCAGCAGCTACGGAGAGTACCAAGAGACCCAGTACTTC
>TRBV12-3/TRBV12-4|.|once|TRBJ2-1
CASSLWQNNEQFF
TGTGCCAGCAGTTTGTGGCAGAACAATGAGCAGTTCTTC
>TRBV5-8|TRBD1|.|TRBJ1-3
CASSPGQGSSGNTIYF
TGTGCCAGCAGCCCAGGACAGGGGAGCTCTGGAAACACCATATATTTT
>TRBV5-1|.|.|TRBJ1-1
CASTPRGGDTEAFF
TGCGCCAGCACTCCTAGGGGGGGAGACACTGAAGCTTTCTTT
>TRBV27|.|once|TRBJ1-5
CASSTIGGPQHF
TGTGCCAGCAGTACAATAGGGGGGCCCCAGCATTTT
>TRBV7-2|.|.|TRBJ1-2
CASSIGGPVWGYTF
TGTGCCAGCAGCATCGGCGGGCCAGTCTGGGGCTACACCTTC
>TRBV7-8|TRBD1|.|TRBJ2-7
CASSLGQVFYEQYF
TGTGCCAGCAGCCTTGGACAGGTATTCTACGAGCAGTACTTC
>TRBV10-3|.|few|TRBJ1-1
CAISEVVVRRTGTEAFF
TGTGCCATCAGTGAGGTGGTAGTGAGGCGAACGGGCACTGAAGCTTTCTTT
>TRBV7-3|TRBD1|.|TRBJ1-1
CASSYDRVTEAFF
TGTGCCAGCAGCTACGACAGGGTCACTGAAGCTTTCTTT
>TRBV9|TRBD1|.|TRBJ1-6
CASSRDRGYQSYNSPLHF
TGTGCCAGCAGCCGGGACAGGGGTTATCAATCCTATAATTCACCCCTCCACTTT
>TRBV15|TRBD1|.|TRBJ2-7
CATSRDTGASSYEQYF
TGTGCCACCAGCAGAGATACAGGGGCCAGCTCCTACGAGCAGTACTTC
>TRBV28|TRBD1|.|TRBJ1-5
CASSLGDRGRQPQHF
TGTGCCAGCAGTTTAGGGGACAGGGGCCGACAGCCCCAGCATTTT
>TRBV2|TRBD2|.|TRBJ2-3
CASSPLAGGTDTQYF
TGTGCCAGCAGCCCACTAGCGGGGGGCACAGATACGCAGTATTTT
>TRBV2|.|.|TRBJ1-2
CASSEKGYTF
TGTGCCAGCAGCGAGAAGGGCTACACCTTC
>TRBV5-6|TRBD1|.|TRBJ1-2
CASSLKGAGGYTF
TGTGCCAGCAGCTTAAAGGGGGCTGGTGGCTACACCTTC
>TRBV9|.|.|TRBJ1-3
CASSASGSGNTIYF
TGTGCCAGCAGCGCCAGTGGCTCTGGAAACACCATATATTTT
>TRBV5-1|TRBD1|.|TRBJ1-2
CASSPYPGQGGYGYTF
TGCGCCAGCAGCCCATACCCGGGACAGGGCGGCTATGGCTACACCTTC
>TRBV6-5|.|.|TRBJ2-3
CASSYSREPSTDTQYF
TGTGCCAGCAGTTACTCGAGGGAACCTAGCACAGATACGCAGTATTTT
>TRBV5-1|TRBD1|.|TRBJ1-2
CASSRDRGPYGYTF
TGCGCCAGCAGCAGGGACAGGGGGCCGTATGGCTACACCTTC
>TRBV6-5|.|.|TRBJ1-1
CASRAGTEAFF
TGTGCCAGCCGAGCGGGGACTGAAGCTTTCTTT
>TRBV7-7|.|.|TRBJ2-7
CASSLSVEHEQYF
TGTGCTAGCAGCTTAAGCGTAGAGCATGAGCAGTACTTC
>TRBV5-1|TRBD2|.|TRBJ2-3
CASSLSASGGSDTQYF
TGCGCCAGCAGCTTGTCGGCTAGCGGGGGATCAGATACGCAGTATTTT
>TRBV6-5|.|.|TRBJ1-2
CASFGGTDYGYTF
TGTGCCAGCTTCGGGGGAACGGACTATGGCTACACCTTC
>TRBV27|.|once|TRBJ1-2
CASSYPGSYGYTF
TGTGCCAGCAGTTACCCGGGAAGCTATGGCTACACCTTC
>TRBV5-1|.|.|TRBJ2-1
CASREGPNIYEQFF
TGCGCCAGCAGGGAGGGGCCCAATATCTATGAGCAGTTCTTC
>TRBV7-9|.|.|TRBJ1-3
CASSLALRTRPGNTIYF
TGTGCCAGCAGCTTAGCGCTCCGGACTCGACCTGGAAACACCATATATTTT
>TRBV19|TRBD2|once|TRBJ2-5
CASSSSGGVETQYF
TGTGCCAGTAGTTCTAGCGGGGGGGTAGAGACCCAGTACTTC
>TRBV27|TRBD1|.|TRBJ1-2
CASSKQGGWDGYTF
TGTGCCAGCAGTAAACAGGGGGGATGGGATGGCTACACCTTC
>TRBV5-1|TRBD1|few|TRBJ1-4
CASTLTGIGEKLFF
TGCGCCAGCACTTTGACAGGGATCGGGGAAAAACTGTTTTTT
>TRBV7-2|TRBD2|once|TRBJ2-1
CASSPRTSGGLNEQFF
TGTGCCAGCAGCCCCCGGACTAGCGGGGGGCTTAATGAGCAGTTCTTC
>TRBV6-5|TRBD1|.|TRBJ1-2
CASSDRGYGYTF
TGTGCCAGCAGCGACAGGGGCTATGGCTACACCTTC
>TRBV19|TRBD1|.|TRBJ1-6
CASSRQGESPLHF
TGTGCCAGTAGTAGGCAGGGGGAGTCACCCCTCCACTTT
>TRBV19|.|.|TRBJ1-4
CASSIGQKNEKLFF
TGTGCCAGTAGTATTGGGCAGAAAAATGAAAAACTGTTTTTT
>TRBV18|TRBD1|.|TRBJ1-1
CASSQGVGTGVNTEAFF
TGTGCCAGCTCTCAAGGTGTGGGGACAGGTGTGAACACTGAAGCTTTCTTT
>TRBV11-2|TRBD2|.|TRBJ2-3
CASSATSGGRTDTQYF
TGTGCCAGCAGCGCAACTAGCGGGGGGAGGACAGATACGCAGTATTTT
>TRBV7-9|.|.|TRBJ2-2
CASSLIGYSSTGELFF
TGTGCCAGCAGCTTAATAGGCTACAGTTCCACCGGGGAGCTGTTTTTT
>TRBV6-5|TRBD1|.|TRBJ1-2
CASSQDRRSNYGYTF
TGTGCCAGCAGTCAGGACAGGCGCTCTAACTATGGCTACACCTTC
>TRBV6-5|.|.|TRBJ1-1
CASSYVQGSTEAFF
TGTGCCAGCAGTTATGTACAGGGCTCCACTGAAGCTTTCTTT
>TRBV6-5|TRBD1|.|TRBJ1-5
CASSHDRAGQPQHF
TGTGCCAGCAGCCACGACAGGGCGGGTCAGCCCCAGCATTTT
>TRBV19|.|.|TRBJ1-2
CATSRSGLTGYTF
TGTGCCACCTCAAGATCGGGGTTGACTGGCTACACCTTC
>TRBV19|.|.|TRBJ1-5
CASSIGPRVNQPQHF
TGTGCCAGTAGTATTGGGCCCAGGGTCAATCAGCCCCAGCATTTT
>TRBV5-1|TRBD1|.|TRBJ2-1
CASSVSATGVTEQFF
TGCGCCAGCAGTGTATCCGCGACAGGGGTTACTGAGCAGTTCTTC
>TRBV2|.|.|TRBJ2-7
CASSIPDSREQYF
TGTGCCAGCAGCATCCCGGACTCGCGGGAGCAGTACTTC
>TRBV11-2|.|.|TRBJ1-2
CASSLSPFGGPNYGYTF
TGTGCCAGCAGCTTAAGCCCCTTCGGGGGGCCCAACTATGGCTACACCTTC